These 10 T cell receptor beta chains were all obtained from the same sample, sequenced in a study of cytomegalovirus exposure and HLA in healthy donors. Amplification used 60 Vbeta primers and 13 Jbeta primers. The table came from immunoSEQ multiplex PCR; TCRdb's copy has only in-frame clones and leaves some out. The sample contains about 110,000 clones, over 65% of which appear only once. The specimen sequenced was PBMCs. The receptor set was obtained from a woman aged 30 to 39 in good health and CMV-seropositive.

The rearrangement links TRBV11-2 to TRBJ2-2, with 12 bases lining up with TRBD2. Germline CDR1 and CDR2: SGHAT and FQNNGV. The CDR3 loop spans 15 amino acids. V gave up 6 bases and J gave up 5 bases; unmatched junction bases: 4. In DNA, the CDR3 is TGTGCCAGCAGTTGGACTAGCGGGGTTACCGGGGAGCTGTTTTTT. This codes for CASSWTSGVTGELFF.

The chain joins TRBV5-5 to TRBJ2-5; 9 bases line up with TRBD1. V shed 1 base, J shed 3 bases, and the junction held 7 bases outside the gene matches. The CDR3 runs 16 residues. Germline CDR1 reads SGHKS; CDR2 reads YYEKEE (reference sequence). Here the CDR3 reads CASSLLMGQGEETQYF. The CDR3 DNA follows: TGTGCCAGCAGCTTGTTGATGGGACAGGGCGAAGAGACCCAGTACTTC.

This chain connects TRBV2 to TRBJ1-5; 7 bases map to TRBD1. The CDR3 runs 13 residues. V lost 3 bases, J lost 6 bases, and 2 bases stayed unmatched. The germline CDR1 and CDR2 sequences are SNHLY and FYNNEI. CDR3 sequence reads: CASSDQGGQPQHF. As DNA, the CDR3 is TGTGCCAGCAGTGACCAGGGGGGTCAGCCCCAGCATTTT.

The table lists this clone with a count of one. The chain employs TRBV29-1 and TRBJ1-2; tentative D call: TRBD1 (5 bases). This CDR3 is built from 13 residues. V lost 5 bases and J lost 2, with 12 bases in between. Per germline, CDR1 SQVTM and CDR2 ANQGSEA. DNA of the CDR3: TGCAGCGTTTGGCTCAGGGCCAACTATGGCTACACCTTC. Translating it yields CSVWLRANYGYTF.

The gene calls are TRBV29-1 and TRBJ2-1; D remains ambiguous. The CDR3 loop spans 12 amino acids. From germline, CDR1 is SQVTM and CDR2 ANQGSEA. The ends were cut back, 6 bases at V and 10 bases at J, with 16 bases in the middle. The CDR3 protein is CSVKLEAREQFF. Here the CDR3 DNA reads TGCAGCGTCAAGTTAGAGGCTCGGGAGCAGTTCTTC.

The V and J genes are TRBV7-6 and TRBJ1-3; D not resolved. Germline V CDR1 and CDR2: SGHVS, FNYEAQ. Trimming removed 3 bases at V and 0 bases at J, with 21 bases between. The CDR3 extends over 19 amino acids. As DNA, the CDR3 is TGTGCCAGCAGCTTGTACCTCGTGGGCCAGGAACTCTCTGGAAACACCATATATTTT. Translated: CASSLYLVGQELSGNTIYF.

J is TRBJ1-1 and V is TRBV9; 9 bases map to TRBD1. V was pared by 1 base and J by 4 bases, with 2 bases of the junction left unmatched. This CDR3 contains 14 residues. The germline gives CDR1 SGDLS, CDR2 YYNGEE. The CDR3 nucleotides are TGTGCCAGCAGCGTACGGACAGGGGCCACTGAAGCTTTCTTT. It yields the protein CASSVRTGATEAFF.

The chain couples TRBV6-1 to TRBJ1-2; D ambiguous. With 2 bases removed from V and 0 bases from J, the gap between germline ends came to 10 bases. The CDR3 extends over 15 amino acids. Germline loops: CDR1 MNHNS, CDR2 SASEGT. For the CDR3, the DNA is TGTGCCAGCAGTGAACAGGCAGGCCCTAACTATGGCTACACCTTC. Amino acid sequence: CASSEQAGPNYGYTF.

The rearrangement joins TRBV6-5 to TRBJ1-2; 7 bases are shared with TRBD1. The CDR3 consists of 13 residues. J was trimmed by 4 bases and V by 6 bases; bases with no gene match: 5. The germline gives CDR1 MNHEY, CDR2 SVGAGI. CDR3 DNA sequence: TGTGCCAGCAGGGATGGACAGGCCTATGGCTACACCTTC. Protein sequence: CASRDGQAYGYTF.

This sequence joins TRBV19 and TRBJ1-5, with D unresolved. The V gene's germline CDR1 is LNHDA and CDR2 SQIVND (reference sequence). The CDR3 consists of 14 residues. V gave up 3 bases and J gave up 6 bases, with 12 bases separating them. The CDR3 DNA reads as TGTGCCAGTAGTATCGGATCCCGGGGTCAGCCCCAGCATTTT. Translated, it gives CASSIGSRGQPQHF.